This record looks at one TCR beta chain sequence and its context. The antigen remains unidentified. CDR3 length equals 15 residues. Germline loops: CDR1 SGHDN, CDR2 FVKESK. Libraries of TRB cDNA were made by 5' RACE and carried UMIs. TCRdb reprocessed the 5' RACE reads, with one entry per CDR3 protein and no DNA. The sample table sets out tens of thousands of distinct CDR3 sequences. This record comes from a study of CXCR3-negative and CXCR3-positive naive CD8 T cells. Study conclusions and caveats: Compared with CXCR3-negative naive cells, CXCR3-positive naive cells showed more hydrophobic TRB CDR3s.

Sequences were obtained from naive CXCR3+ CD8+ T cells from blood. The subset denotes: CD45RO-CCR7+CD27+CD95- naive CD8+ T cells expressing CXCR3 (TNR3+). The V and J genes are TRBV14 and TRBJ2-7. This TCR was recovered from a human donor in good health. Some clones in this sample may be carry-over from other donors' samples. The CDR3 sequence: CASSQDLNTAYEQYF.